The clone carrying this TCR beta chain was seen only a few times. What it recognizes is unknown. These data originate in a study of T-cell reconstitution after alpha-beta-depleted transplantation in children. Findings and caveats of the study: In patients about two months after transplant, alpha-beta T cells reportedly arose from several hundred expanded graft clones.

As it was prepared, the TCRbeta library received unique molecular identifiers. TCRdb re-derived calls from the PCR reads in MiXCR, one entry per CDR3 protein. The data contain fewer than 700,000 distinct CDR3 sequences, roughly 13% of them seen just once; the ten biggest clones take up 2% to 2.5%. Losses at the gene ends were 2 bases for V and 3 bases for J; bases not matched to a gene: 13. There are 20 residues in the CDR3. Germline CDR1 SGHVS, CDR2 FNYEAQ. The sequence was collected from a male patient between 5 and 17 years old who had a stem cell transplant for acute myeloid leukemia, so the T cells may come from the graft donor. This rearrangement joins TRBV7-6 to TRBJ2-1, with TRBD2 matching over 13 bases. The sample here was PBMCs, mostly from graft donor cells, taken 360 days after TCRalphabeta/CD19-depleted stem cell transplant. CDR3 DNA sequence: TGTGCCAGCAGCTTAACGCGCGAGACTAGCGGGAGGTGGGTCTACAATGAGCAGTTCTTC. It specifies CASSLTRETSGRWVYNEQFF.